What follows describes a single T cell receptor (beta chain). A multiplex PCR was run with 60 Vbeta primers and 13 Jbeta primers. The table came from immunoSEQ multiplex PCR; TCRdb's copy has only in-frame clones and leaves some out. The data hold approximately 150,000 clones, with 80% observed a single time. The sample originates from a study of cytomegalovirus exposure and HLA in healthy donors. V lost 1 base to trimming and J lost 4 bases, with 7 bases between them. The CDR3 totals 13 residues. From germline, CDR1 is LGHNA and CDR2 YNFKEQ. The chain links TRBV4-2 to TRBJ1-2; no reliable D call. The sample comprised PBMCs. This receptor was taken from a man between 18 and 35 years old in good health and CMV-seropositive. The CDR3, as DNA: TGTGCCAGCAGCCAAGGGTGGGCCTATGGCTACACCTTC. This gives the protein CASSQGWAYGYTF.